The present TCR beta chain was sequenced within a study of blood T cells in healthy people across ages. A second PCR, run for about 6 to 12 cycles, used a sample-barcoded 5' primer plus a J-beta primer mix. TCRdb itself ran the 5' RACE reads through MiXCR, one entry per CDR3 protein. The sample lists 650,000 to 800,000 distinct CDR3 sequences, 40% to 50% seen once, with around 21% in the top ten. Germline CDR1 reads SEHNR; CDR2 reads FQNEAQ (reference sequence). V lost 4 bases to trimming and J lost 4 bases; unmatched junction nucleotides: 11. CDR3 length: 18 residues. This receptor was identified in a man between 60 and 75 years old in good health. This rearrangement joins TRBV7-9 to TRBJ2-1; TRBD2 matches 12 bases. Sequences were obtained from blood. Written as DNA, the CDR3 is TGTGCCAGCAGCTGGGCTAGCGGGGGGGCCGGGCAATACAATGAGCAGTTCTTC. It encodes CASSWASGGAGQYNEQFF.